This T cell receptor beta chain originates from a study of naive and memory T cell subsets. TCR cDNA received a 3' ligated oligonucleotide that carried a UMI. Reverse transcription used DNase-treated unsorted total RNA, aiming for about 1 to 1000 ng. Ligated cDNA underwent four rounds of PCR with nested alpha and beta constant region primers and SP2. TCRdb re-analysed the 5' RACE reads in MiXCR, keeping a single row per CDR3 protein. The repertoire consists of about 62,000 distinct CDR3 sequences, with more than 6% occurring once and the leading ten covering under 25%. V was trimmed by 5 bases and J by 2 bases, leaving 13 bases between them. This CDR3 has 15 amino acids. Germline CDR1 is MNHNS and CDR2 is SASEGT. The table lists this clonotype with a few counts.

This TCR was recovered from a female donor in good health. The chain employs TRBV6-1 and TRBJ2-1; TRBD1 might be the D (6 bases). CDR3 sequence reads: CASSPQWTAYNEQFF. Here the CDR3 DNA reads TGTGCCAGCAGTCCCCAATGGACAGCCTACAATGAGCAGTTCTTC.